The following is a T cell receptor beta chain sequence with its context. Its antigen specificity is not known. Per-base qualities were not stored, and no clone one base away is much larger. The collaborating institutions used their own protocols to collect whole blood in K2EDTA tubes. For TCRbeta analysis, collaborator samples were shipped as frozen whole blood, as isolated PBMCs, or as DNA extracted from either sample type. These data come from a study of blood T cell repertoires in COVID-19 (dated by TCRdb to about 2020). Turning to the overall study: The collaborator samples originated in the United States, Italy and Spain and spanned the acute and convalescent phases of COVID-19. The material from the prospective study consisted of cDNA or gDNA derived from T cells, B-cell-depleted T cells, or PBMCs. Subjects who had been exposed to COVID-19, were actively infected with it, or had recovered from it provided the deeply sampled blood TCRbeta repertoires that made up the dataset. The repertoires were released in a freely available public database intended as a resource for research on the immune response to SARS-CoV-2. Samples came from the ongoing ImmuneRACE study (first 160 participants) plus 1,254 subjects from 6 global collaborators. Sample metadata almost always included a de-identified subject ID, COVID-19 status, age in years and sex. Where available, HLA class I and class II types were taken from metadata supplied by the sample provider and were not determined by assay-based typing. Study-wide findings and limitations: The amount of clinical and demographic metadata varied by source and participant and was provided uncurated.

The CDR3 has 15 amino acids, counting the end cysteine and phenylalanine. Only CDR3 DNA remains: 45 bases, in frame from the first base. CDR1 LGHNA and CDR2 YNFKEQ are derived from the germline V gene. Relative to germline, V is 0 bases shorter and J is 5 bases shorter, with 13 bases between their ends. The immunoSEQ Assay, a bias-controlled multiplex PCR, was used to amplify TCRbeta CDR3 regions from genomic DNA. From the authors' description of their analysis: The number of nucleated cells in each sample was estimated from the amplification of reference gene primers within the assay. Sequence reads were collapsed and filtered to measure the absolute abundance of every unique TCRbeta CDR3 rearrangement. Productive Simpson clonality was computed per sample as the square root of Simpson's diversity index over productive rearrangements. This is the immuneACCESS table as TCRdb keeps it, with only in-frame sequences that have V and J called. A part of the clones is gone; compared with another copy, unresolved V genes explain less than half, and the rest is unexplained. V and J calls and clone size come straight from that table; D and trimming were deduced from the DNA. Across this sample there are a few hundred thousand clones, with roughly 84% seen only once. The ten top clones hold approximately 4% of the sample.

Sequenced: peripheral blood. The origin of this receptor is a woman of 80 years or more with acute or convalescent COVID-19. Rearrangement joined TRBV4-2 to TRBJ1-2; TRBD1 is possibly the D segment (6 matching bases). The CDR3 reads CASSQDRGAGYGYTF. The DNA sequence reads TGTGCCAGCAGCCAAGATCGGGGGGCAGGGTATGGCTACACCTTC.